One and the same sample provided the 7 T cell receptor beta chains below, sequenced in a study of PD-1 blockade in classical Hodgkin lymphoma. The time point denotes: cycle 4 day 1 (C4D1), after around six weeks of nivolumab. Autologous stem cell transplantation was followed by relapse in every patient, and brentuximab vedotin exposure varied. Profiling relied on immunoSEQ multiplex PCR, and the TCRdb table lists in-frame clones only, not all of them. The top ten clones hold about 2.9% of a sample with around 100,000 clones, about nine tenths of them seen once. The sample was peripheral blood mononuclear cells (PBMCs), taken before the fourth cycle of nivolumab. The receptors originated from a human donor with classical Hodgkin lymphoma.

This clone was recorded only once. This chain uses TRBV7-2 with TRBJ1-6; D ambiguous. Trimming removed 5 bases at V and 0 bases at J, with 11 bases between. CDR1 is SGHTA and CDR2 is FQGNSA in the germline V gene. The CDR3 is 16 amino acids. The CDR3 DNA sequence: TGTGCCAGCAGCCCCGTACTAAGCTCCTATAATTCACCCCTCCACTTT. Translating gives CASSPVLSSYNSPLHF.

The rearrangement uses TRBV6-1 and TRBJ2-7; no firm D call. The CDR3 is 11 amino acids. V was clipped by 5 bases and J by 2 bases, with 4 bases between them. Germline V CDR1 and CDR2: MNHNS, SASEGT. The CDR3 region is CASSYTYEQYF. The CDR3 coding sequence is TGTGCCAGCAGTTACACCTACGAGCAGTACTTC.

Here the CDR3 DNA reads TGTGCCAGCAGGAGGTGGTCGGCTGAAGCTTTCTTT. Translation gives CASRRWSAEAFF. The V call is TRBV28, the J call TRBJ1-1; D remains unclear. Trimming removed 6 bases from V and 6 bases from J, with 11 bases in between. Germline V gives CDR1 MDHEN, CDR2 SYDVKM. The CDR3 is made up of 12 amino acids.

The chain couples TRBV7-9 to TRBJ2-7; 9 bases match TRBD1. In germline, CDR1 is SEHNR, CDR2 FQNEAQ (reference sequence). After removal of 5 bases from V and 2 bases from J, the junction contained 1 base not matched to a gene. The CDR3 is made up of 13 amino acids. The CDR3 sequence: CASSDRGTYEQYF. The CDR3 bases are TGTGCCAGCAGCGACAGGGGGACCTACGAGCAGTACTTC. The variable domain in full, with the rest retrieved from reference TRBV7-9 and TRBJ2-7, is DTGVSQNPRHKITKRGQNVTFRCDPISEHNRLYWYRQTLGQGPEFLTYFQNEAQLEKSRLLSDRFSAERPKGSFSTLEIQRTEQGDSAMYLCASSDRGTYEQYFGPGTRLTVT.

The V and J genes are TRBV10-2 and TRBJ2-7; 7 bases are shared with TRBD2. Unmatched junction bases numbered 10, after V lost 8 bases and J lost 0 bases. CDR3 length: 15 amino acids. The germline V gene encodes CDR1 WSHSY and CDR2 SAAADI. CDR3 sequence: CASAKLALDSYEQYF. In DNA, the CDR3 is TGCGCCAGCGCCAAACTAGCGCTCGACTCCTACGAGCAGTACTTC.

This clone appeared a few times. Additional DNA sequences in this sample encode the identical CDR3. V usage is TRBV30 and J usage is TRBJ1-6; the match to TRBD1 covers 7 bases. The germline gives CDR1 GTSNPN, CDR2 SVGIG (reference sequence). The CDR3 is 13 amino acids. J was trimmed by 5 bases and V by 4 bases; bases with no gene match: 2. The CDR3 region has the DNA TGTGCCTGGACCGGGACAGATAATTCACCCCTCCACTTT. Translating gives CAWTGTDNSPLHF.

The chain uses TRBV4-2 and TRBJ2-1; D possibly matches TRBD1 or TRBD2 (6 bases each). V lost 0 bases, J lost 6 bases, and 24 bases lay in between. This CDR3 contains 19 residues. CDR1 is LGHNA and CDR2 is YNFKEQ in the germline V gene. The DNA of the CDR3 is TGTGCCAGCAGCCAAGAGGGGGGCGGTTGGACAATCCTGCCCAATGAGCAGTTCTTC. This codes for CASSQEGGGWTILPNEQFF.